This TCR beta chain came from a study of blood T cell repertoires in COVID-19. The overall study: COVID-19 samples from acute and convalescent phases originated in the United States, Italy and Spain. Nucleic acid was either cDNA or gDNA, and it came from T cells, B-cell-depleted T cells, or PBMCs.

As handled by the study authors: Reference gene primer amplification gave nucleated cell count estimates. This table comes from immunoSEQ multiplex PCR, and its TCRdb copy is limited to in-frame clones, with some not included. That table supplies the V and J calls and clone size; D and trimming were determined from the DNA. Counted here are roughly 56,000 clones, roughly 91% occurring once; the ten biggest clones make up 5.5% to 7.5%. This clone was counted only a few times. The V and J ends lost 1 base and 4 bases, in that order; junction bases with no gene match: 17. CDR3 length equals 20 residues. The germline gives CDR1 SGHRS, CDR2 YFSETQ.

The rearrangement uses TRBV5-1 and TRBJ2-1, with 10 bases matching TRBD2. Sequencing input: peripheral blood. This receptor was obtained from a man aged 50 or older with active COVID-19. Here the CDR3 reads CASSLLVPGASGGTYNEQFF. CDR3 bases: TGCGCCAGCAGCTTGTTAGTCCCCGGCGCTAGCGGGGGTACATACAATGAGCAGTTCTTC.